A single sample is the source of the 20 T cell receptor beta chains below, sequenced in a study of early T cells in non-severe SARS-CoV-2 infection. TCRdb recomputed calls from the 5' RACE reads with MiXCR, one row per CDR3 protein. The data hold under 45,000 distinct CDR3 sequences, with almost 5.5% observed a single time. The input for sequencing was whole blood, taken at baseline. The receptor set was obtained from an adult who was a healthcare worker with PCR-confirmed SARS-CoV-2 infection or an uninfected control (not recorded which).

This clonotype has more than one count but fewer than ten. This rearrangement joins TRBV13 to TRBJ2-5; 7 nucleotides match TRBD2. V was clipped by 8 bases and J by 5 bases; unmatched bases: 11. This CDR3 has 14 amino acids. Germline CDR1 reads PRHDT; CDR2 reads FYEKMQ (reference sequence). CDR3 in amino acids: CASGSGGREETQYF. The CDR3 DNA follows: TGTGCCAGCGGCTCTGGCGGGAGAGAGGAGACCCAGTACTTC. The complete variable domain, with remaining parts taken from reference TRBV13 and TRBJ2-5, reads AAGVIQSPRHLIKEKRETATLKCYPIPRHDTVYWYQQGPGQDPQFLISFYEKMQSDKGSIPDRFSAQQFSDYHSELNMSSLELGDSALYFCASGSGGREETQYFGPGTRLLVL.

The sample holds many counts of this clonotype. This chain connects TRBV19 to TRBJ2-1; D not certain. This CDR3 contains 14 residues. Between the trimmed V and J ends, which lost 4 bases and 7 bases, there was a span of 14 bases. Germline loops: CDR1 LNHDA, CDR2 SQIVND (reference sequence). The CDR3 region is CASSSPGLGNEQFF. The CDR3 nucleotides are TGTGCCAGTAGTAGCCCGGGCCTGGGAAATGAGCAGTTCTTC.

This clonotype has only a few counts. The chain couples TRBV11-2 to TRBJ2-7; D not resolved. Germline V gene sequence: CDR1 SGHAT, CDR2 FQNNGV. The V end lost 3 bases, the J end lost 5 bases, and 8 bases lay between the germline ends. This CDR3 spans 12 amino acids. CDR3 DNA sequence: TGTGCCAGCAGCTTTAGAACTAACGAGCAGTACTTC. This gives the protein CASSFRTNEQYF.

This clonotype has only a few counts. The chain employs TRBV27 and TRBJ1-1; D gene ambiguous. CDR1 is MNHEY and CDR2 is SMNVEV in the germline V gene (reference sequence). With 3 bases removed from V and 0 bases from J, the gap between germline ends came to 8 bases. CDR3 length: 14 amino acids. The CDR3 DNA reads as TGTGCCAGCAGTTTGGACCTTATGAACACTGAAGCTTTCTTT. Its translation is CASSLDLMNTEAFF.

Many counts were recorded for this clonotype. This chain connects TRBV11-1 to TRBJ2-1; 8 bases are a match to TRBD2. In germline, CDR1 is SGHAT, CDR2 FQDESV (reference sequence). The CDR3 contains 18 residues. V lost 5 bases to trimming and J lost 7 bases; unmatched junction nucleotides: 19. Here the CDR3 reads CASSQPSTSGPEGNEQFF. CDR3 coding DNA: TGTGCCAGCAGCCAACCTAGTACTAGCGGTCCTGAGGGGAATGAGCAGTTCTTC.

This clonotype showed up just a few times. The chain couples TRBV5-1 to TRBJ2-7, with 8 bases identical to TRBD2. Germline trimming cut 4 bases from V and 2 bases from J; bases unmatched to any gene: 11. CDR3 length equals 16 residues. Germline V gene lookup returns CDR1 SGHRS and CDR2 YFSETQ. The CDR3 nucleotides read TGCGCCAGCAGCCAACACGCCCGGGAGGGGCCCTACGAGCAGTACGTC. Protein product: CASSQHAREGPYEQYV.

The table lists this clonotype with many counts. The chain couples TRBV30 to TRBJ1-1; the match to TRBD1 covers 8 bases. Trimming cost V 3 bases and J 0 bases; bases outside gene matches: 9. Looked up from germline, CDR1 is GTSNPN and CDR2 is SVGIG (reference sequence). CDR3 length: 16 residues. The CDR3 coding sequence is TGTGCCTGGAGCCCCTACAGGGGGATATTGAACACTGAAGCTTTCTTT. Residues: CAWSPYRGILNTEAFF.

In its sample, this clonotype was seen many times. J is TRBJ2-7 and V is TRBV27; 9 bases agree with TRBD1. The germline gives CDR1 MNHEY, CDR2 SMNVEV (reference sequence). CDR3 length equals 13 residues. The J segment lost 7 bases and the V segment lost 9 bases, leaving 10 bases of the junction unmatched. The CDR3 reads CARFPPTGGEQYV. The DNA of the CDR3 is TGTGCCAGGTTTCCTCCGACAGGGGGTGAGCAGTACGTC.

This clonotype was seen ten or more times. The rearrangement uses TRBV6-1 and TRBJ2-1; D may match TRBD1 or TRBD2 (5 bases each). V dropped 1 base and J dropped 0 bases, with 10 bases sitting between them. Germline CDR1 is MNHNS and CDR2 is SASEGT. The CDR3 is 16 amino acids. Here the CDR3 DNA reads TGTGCCAGCAGTGAAGAATGGGACCCCTCCTACAATGAGCAGTTCTTC. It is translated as CASSEEWDPSYNEQFF.

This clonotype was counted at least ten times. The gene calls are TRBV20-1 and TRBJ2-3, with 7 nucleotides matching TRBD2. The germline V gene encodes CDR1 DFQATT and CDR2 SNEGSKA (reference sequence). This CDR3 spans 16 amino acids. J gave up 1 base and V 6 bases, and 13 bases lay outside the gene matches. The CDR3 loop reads CSAFEGLPRGTDTQYF. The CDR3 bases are TGCAGTGCATTTGAGGGACTACCGAGGGGCACAGATACGCAGTATTTT.

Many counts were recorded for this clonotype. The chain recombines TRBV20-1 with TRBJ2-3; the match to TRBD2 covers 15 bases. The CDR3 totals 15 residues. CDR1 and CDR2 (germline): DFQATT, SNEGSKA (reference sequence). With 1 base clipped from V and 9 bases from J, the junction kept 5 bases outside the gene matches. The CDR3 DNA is TGCAGTGCTAGAGCCCCGGGACTAGCGGGAGGAACGCAGTATTTT. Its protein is CSARAPGLAGGTQYF.

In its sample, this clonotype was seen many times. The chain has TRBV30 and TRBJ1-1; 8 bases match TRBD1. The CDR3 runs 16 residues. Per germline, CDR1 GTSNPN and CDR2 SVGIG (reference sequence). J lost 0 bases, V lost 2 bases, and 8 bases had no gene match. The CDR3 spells CAWSSYRGSMNTEAFF. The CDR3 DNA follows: TGTGCCTGGAGTTCTTACAGGGGGTCCATGAACACTGAAGCTTTCTTT.

This CDR3 reads CASSLAQGARGYTF. CDR3 bases: TGTGCCAGCAGTTTAGCACAGGGGGCGCGAGGCTACACCTTC. V gene TRBV12-3 or TRBV12-4 combines with J gene TRBJ1-2, with 9 nucleotides matching TRBD1. J gave up 8 bases and V 0 bases, and 4 bases lay outside the gene matches. CDR3 length: 14 amino acids.

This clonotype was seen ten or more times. CDR3 sequence: CASSFGTSSYEQYF. The CDR3 coding sequence is TGTGCCAGCAGTTTCGGGACTAGCAGCTACGAGCAGTACTTC. The V and J genes are TRBV7-9 and TRBJ2-7; 9 bases agree with TRBD2. CDR3 length: 14 residues. Per germline, CDR1 SEHNR and CDR2 FQNEAQ (reference sequence). The J segment lost 3 bases and the V segment lost 6 bases, leaving 6 bases of the junction unmatched.

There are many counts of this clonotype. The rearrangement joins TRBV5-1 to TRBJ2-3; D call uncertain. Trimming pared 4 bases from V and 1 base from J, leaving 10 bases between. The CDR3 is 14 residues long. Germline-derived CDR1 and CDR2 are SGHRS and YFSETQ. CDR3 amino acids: CASSRRIGTDTQYF. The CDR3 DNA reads TGCGCCAGCAGCCGAAGGATAGGCACAGATACGCAGTATTTT.

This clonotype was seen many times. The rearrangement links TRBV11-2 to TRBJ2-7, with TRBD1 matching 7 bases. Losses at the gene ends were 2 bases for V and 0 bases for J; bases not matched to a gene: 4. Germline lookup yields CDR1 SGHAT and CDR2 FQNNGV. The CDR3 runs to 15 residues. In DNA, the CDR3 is TGTGCCAGCAGCTTAAGGGGGCCTAGCTCCTACGAGCAGTACGTC. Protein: CASSLRGPSSYEQYV.

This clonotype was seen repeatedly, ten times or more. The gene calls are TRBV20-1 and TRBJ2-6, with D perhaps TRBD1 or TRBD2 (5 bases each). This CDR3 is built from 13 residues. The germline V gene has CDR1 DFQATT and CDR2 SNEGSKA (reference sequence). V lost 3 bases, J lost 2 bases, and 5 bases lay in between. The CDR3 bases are TGCAGTGCTAGGGGGGCTGGGGCCAACGTCCTGACTTTC. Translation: CSARGAGANVLTF.

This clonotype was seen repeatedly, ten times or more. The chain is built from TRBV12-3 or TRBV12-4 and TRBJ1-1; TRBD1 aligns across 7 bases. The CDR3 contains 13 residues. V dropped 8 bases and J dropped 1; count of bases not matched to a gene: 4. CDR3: CASSRTGNTEAFF. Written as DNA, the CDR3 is TGTGCCAGCTCCCGGACAGGGAACACTGAAGCTTTCTTT.

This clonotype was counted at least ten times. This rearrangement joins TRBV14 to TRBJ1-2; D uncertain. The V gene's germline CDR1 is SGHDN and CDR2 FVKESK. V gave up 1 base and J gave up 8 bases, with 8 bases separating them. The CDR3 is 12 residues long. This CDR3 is CASSQASWGYTF. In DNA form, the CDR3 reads TGTGCCAGCAGCCAAGCCAGTTGGGGCTACACCTTC.

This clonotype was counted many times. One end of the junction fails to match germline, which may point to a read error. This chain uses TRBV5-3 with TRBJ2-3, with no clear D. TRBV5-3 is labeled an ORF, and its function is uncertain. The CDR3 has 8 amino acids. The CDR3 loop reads CARAKEHF. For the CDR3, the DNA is TGTGCCAGAGCTAAGGAGCATTTT.